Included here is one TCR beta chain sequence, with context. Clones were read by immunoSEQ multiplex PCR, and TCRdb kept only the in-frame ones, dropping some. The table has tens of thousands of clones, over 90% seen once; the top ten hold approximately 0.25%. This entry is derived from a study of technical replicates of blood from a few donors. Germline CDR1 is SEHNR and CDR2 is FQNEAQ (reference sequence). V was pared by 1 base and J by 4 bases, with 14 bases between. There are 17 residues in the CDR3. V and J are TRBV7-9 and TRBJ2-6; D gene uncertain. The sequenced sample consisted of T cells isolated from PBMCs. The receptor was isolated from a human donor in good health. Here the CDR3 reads CASSLDSVRPGANVLTF. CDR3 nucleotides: TGTGCCAGCAGCTTAGATTCCGTGCGGCCAGGGGCCAACGTCCTGACTTTC.